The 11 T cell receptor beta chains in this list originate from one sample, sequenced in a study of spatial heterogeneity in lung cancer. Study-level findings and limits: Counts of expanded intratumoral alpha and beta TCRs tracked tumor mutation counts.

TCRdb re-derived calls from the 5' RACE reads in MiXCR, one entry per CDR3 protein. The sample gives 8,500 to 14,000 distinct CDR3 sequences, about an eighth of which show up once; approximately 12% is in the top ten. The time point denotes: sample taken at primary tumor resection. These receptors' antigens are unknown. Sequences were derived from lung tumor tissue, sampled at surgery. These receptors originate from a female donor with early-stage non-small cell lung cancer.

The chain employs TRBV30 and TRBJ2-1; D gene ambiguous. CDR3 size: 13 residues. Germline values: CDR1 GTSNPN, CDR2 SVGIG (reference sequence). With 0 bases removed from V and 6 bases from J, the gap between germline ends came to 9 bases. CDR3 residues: CAWSVSFFNEQFF. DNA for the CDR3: TGTGCCTGGAGTGTGAGTTTCTTCAATGAGCAGTTCTTC.

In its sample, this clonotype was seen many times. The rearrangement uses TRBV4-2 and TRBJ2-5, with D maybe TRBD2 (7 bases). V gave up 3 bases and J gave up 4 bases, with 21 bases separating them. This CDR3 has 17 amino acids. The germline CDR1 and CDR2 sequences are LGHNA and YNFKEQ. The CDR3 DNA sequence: TGTGCCAGCAGCCAGAGGGACGGGACTAAAGGGGGAGAGACCCAGTACTTC. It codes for CASSQRDGTKGGETQYF.

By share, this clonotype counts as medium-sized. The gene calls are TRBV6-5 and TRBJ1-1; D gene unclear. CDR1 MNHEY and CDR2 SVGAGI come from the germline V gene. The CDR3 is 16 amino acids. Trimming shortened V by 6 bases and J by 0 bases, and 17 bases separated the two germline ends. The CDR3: CASSAPSQTLNTEAFF. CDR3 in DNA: TGTGCCAGCAGCGCCCCGTCACAGACCTTGAACACTGAAGCTTTCTTT.

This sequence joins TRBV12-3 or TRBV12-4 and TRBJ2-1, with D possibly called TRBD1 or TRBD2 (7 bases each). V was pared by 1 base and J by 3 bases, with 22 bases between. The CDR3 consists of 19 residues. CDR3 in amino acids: CASSLEAGGGQFYYNEQFF. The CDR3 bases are TGTGCCAGCAGTTTAGAAGCTGGGGGGGGACAGTTTTACTACAATGAGCAGTTCTTC.

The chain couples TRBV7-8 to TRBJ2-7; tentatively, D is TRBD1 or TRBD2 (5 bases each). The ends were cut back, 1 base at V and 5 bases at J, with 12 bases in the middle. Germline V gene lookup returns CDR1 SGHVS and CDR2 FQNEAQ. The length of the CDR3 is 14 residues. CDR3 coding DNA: TGTGCCAGCAGCTTAGGAACGGGGCTTCACGAGCAGTACTTC. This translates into CASSLGTGLHEQYF. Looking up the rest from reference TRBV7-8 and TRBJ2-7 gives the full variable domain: GAGVSQSPRYKVAKRGQDVALRCDPISGHVSLFWYQQALGQGPEFLTYFQNEAQLDKSGLPSDRFFAERPEGSVSTLKIQRTQQEDSAVYLCASSLGTGLHEQYFGPGTRLTVT.

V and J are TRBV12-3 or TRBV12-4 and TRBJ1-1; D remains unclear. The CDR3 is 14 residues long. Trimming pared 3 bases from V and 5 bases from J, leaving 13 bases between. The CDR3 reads CASSLREAGTEAFF. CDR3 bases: TGTGCCAGCAGTTTGCGGGAAGCGGGGACTGAAGCTTTCTTT.

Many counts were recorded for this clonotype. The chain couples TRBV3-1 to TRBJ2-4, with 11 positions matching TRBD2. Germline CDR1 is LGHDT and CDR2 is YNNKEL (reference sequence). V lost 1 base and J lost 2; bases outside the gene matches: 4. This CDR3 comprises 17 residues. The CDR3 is CASSQVSGGASKNIQYF. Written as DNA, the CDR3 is TGTGCCAGCAGCCAAGTTAGCGGGGGGGCGTCCAAAAACATTCAGTACTTC.

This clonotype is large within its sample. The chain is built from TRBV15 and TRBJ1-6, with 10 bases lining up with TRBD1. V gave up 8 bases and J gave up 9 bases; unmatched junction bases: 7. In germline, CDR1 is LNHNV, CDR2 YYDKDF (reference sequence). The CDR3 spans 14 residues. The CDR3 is CATATGGNGSPLHF. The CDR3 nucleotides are TGTGCCACCGCGACAGGGGGCAACGGTTCACCCCTCCACTTT.

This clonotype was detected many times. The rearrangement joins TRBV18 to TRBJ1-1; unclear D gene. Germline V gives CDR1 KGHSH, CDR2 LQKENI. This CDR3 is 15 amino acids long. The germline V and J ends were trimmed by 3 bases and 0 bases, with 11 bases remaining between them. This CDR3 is CASSPVEALNTEAFF. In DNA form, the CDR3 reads TGTGCCAGCTCACCGGTTGAGGCGCTGAACACTGAAGCTTTCTTT.

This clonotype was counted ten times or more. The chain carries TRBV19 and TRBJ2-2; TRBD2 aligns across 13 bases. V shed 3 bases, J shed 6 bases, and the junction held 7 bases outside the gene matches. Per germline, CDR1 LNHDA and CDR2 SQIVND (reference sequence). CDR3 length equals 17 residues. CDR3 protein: CASSISRTSGSAGELFF. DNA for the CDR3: TGTGCCAGTAGTATCAGTCGGACTAGCGGGAGCGCCGGGGAGCTGTTTTTT.

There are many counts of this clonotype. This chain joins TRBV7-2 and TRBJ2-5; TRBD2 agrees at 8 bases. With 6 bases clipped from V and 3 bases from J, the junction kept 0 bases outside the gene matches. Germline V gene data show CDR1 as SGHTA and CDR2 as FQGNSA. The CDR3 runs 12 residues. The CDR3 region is CASSSGEETQYF. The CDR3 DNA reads TGTGCCAGCAGTAGCGGGGAAGAGACCCAGTACTTC.